This TCR beta chain emerged from a study of blood T cell repertoires in COVID-19. On the study more broadly: COVID-19 samples, acute and convalescent, were from the United States, Italy and Spain. The analysed material was cDNA or gDNA that came from T cells, B-cell-depleted T cells, or PBMCs.

Authors' methods: Quantification of nucleated cells was approximated via reference gene primer amplification. The table came from immunoSEQ multiplex PCR; TCRdb's copy has only in-frame clones and leaves some out. That table is the source of V, J and clone size, and D and trimming were worked out from the DNA. The table records about 230,000 clones, less than 90% of them present only once. This CDR3 comprises 15 residues. V lost 4 bases and J lost 7; bases outside the gene matches: 10. Germline V gene sequence: CDR1 SGHKS, CDR2 YYEKEE (reference sequence). The receptor was derived from a woman in her 70s with active or convalescent COVID-19. Sequenced: peripheral blood. This rearrangement joins TRBV5-5 to TRBJ1-5, with 8 bases fitting TRBD1. The CDR3 coding sequence is TGTGCCAGCAGCCCCCGGACAGGGACAGTCCAGCCCCAGCATTTT. It translates to CASSPRTGTVQPQHF.